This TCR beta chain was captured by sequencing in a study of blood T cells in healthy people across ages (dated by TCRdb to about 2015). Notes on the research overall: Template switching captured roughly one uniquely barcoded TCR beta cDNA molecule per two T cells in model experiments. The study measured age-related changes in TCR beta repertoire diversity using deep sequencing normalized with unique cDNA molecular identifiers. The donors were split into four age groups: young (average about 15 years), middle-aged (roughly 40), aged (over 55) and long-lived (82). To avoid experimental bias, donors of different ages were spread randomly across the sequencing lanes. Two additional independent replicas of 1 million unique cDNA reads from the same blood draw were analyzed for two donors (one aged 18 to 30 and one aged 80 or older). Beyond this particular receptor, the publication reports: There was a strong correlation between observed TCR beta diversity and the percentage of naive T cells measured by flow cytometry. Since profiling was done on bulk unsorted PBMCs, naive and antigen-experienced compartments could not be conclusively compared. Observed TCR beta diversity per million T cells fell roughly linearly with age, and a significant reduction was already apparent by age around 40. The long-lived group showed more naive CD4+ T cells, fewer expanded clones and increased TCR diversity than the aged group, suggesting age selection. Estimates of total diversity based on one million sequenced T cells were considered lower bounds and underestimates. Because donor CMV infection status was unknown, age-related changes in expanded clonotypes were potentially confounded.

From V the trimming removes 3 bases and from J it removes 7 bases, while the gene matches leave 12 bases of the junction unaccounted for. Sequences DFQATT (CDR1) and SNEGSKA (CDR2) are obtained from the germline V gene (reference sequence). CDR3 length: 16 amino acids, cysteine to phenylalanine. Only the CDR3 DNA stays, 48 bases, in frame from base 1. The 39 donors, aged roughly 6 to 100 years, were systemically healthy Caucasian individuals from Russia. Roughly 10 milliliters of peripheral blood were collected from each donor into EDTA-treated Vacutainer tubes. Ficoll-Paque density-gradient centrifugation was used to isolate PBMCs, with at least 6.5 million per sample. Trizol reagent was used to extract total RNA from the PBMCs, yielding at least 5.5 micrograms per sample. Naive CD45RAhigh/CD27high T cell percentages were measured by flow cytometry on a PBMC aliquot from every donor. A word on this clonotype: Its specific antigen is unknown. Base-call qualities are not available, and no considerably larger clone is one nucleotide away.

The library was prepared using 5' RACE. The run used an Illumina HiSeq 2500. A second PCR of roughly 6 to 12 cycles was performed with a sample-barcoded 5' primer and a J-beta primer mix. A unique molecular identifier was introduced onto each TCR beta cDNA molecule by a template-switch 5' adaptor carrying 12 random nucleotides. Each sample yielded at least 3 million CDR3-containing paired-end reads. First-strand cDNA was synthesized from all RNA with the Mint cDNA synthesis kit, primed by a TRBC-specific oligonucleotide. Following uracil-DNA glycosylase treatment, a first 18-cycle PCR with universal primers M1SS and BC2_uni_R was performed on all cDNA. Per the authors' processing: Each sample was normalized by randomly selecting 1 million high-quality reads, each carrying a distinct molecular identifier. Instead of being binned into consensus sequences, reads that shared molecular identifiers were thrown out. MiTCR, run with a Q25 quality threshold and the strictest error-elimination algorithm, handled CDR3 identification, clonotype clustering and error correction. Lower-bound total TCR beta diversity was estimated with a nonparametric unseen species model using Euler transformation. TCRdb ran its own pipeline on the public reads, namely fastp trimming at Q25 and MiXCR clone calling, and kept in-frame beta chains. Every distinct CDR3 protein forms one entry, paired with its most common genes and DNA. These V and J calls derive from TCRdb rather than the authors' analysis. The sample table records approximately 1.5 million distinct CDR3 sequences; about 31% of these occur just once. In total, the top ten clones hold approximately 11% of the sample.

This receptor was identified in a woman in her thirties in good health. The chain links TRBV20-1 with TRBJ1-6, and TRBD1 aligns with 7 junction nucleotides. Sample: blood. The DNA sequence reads TGCAGTGCTAGTCAACAGGGGACACTGTCCAATTCACCCCTCCACTTT. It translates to CSASQQGTLSNSPLHF.